These T cell receptor beta chains were read from a single sample in a study of CD8+CD57+ T cells in acquired aplastic anemia. TCRdb recomputed calls from the reads with MiXCR, one row per CDR3 protein. Here the sample spans 150,000 to 200,000 distinct CDR3 sequences, roughly 64% being singletons. The specimen sequenced was sorted CD4+, CD8+, or CD8+CD57+ T cells (not recorded which) from PBMCs. These receptors originate from a human donor with severe aplastic anemia or a healthy control (not recorded which). The CDR3 runs from the conserved cysteine through the conserved F or W. The D gene is left open where the match is weak. A clone size is listed for some rows: how often the clone was seen (once, few, many), or a class if it is expanded.

d_gene	len	v_gene	j_gene	abundance	CDR3nt	CDR3aa
NA	15	TRBV9	TRBJ2-5	many	TGTGCCAGCAGCGTGGGGACGGTGTACCAAGAGACCCAGTACTTC	CASSVGTVYQETQYF
TRBD2	14	TRBV20-1	TRBJ2-7	NA	TGCAGTGCTAGGGGACTAGCCATGGTTGGCGAGCAGTACTTC	CSARGLAMVGEQYF
NA	14	TRBV10-3	TRBJ2-7	NA	TGTGCCATCAGTGGTCGAGGGATAGACTACGAGCAGTACTTC	CAISGRGIDYEQYF
TRBD1	15	TRBV7-6	TRBJ2-7	NA	TGTGTCAGCAGCTTAGAAGGGGGCAGTGCCTACGAGCAGTACTTC	CVSSLEGGSAYEQYF
NA	13	TRBV10-3	TRBJ2-1	NA	TGTGCCATCAGCGAGCCCTCCCACAATGAGCAGTTCTTC	CAISEPSHNEQFF
NA	14	TRBV11-2	TRBJ1-1	NA	TGTGCCAGCGGGGACCGACCTTCCAACACTGAAGCTTTCTTT	CASGDRPSNTEAFF
TRBD2	16	TRBV20-1	TRBJ2-7	many	TGCAGTGCTAGGGGATCACTAGCGGGGGCCGCCTACGAGCAGTACTTC	CSARGSLAGAAYEQYF
NA	13	TRBV28	TRBJ2-7	many	TGTGCCACCGTGGGGTGGGGCTCCTACGAGCAGTACTTC	CATVGWGSYEQYF
NA	11	TRBV12-3/TRBV12-4	TRBJ1-2	NA	TGTGCCAGCAGTTCCCTACAGCACTACACCTTC	CASSSLQHYTF
NA	11	TRBV7-9	TRBJ1-1	NA	TGTGCCAGCAGCCGAAGTATTGAAGCTTTCTTT	CASSRSIEAFF
TRBD1	14	TRBV20-1	TRBJ1-2	once	TGCAGTGCGCCGGGACAGGGGTGGAACTATGGCTACACCTTC	CSAPGQGWNYGYTF
NA	15	TRBV15	TRBJ2-1	once	TGTGCCACCAGCAGAGGACGGTTCTCCTACAATGAGCAGTTCTTC	CATSRGRFSYNEQFF
NA	16	TRBV25-1	TRBJ1-1	NA	TGTGCCAGCAGTGAATGGACAGCCAGTAGGAACACTGAAGCTTTCTTT	CASSEWTASRNTEAFF
NA	14	TRBV3-1	TRBJ2-7	many	TGTGCCAGCAGCCAGTTGACGGATACCTACGAGCAGTACTTC	CASSQLTDTYEQYF
TRBD1	17	TRBV6-5	TRBJ2-6	NA	TGTGCCAGCAGCCAGGGGGGGACAGGGTCCGGGGCCAACGTCCTGACTTTC	CASSQGGTGSGANVLTF
NA	16	TRBV20-1	TRBJ2-1	many	TGCAGTGCTAGAGATCAATTGACAGACTCCTACAATGAGCAGTTCTTC	CSARDQLTDSYNEQFF
TRBD2	16	TRBV7-2	TRBJ2-7	once	TGTGCCAGCAGCTTAAATCCCGCTAGCGGGGGTTACGAGCAGTACTTC	CASSLNPASGGYEQYF
NA	16	TRBV6-2/TRBV6-3	TRBJ2-5	few	TGTGCCAGCAGTTACGATCGACATAATCTCCAAGAGACCCAGTACTTC	CASSYDRHNLQETQYF
NA	12	TRBV6-2/TRBV6-3	TRBJ1-5	many	TGTGCCAGCAGTAGAGTTAATCAGCCCCAGCATTTT	CASSRVNQPQHF
TRBD1	13	TRBV2	TRBJ1-6	NA	TGTGCCAGCCGGACAGGGCGAAATTTACCCCTCCACTTT	CASRTGRNLPLHF
TRBD1	14	TRBV6-5	TRBJ2-7	many	TGTGCCAGCAGCGTGACAGGGGAGCTCTACGAGCAGTACTTC	CASSVTGELYEQYF
TRBD1	15	TRBV2	TRBJ1-1	NA	TGTGCCAGCAGTGAGTTAGGGACAGGGCTGGCTGAAGCTTTCTTT	CASSELGTGLAEAFF
TRBD2	18	TRBV29-1	TRBJ2-3	NA	TGCAGCGTAGGCGGGACTAGCGGGAGAGGATTGAAGACAGATACGCAGTATTTT	CSVGGTSGRGLKTDTQYF
NA	14	TRBV29-1	TRBJ2-3	many	TGCAGCGTTGAGACCACACAGGATAGGGATACGCAGTATTTT	CSVETTQDRDTQYF
TRBD1	15	TRBV24-1	TRBJ2-7	NA	TGTGCCACCAGTGACTCGGGACAGCGATTCTACGAGCAGTACTTC	CATSDSGQRFYEQYF
TRBD1	15	TRBV15	TRBJ2-5	few	TGTGCCACCAGCAGTGACAGGGGGTGGAGCGAGACCCAGTACTTC	CATSSDRGWSETQYF
TRBD2	16	TRBV5-4	TRBJ2-1	many	TGTGCCAGCAGCCACGTGGGACTAGCGGGGAACAATGAGCAGTTCTTC	CASSHVGLAGNNEQFF
NA	19	TRBV7-2	TRBJ2-2	NA	TGTGCCAGCAGCTTAGTATCCTGGGCGGTCCTAGGGTTTGGGCGGGAGCTGTTTTTT	CASSLVSWAVLGFGRELFF
NA	16	TRBV19	TRBJ2-1	NA	TGTGCCAGTAGTAAGGGCCAGACCTACACTAACAATGAGCAGTTCTTC	CASSKGQTYTNNEQFF
TRBD1	14	TRBV4-2	TRBJ2-7	NA	TGTGCCAGCAGATCACCGGGACAGGTCCTCGAGCAGTACTTC	CASRSPGQVLEQYF
TRBD2	14	TRBV20-1	TRBJ2-1	many	TGCAGTGCTAGGTGGCTAGCGGGGGTGAATGAGCAGTTCTTC	CSARWLAGVNEQFF
NA	15	TRBV20-1	TRBJ2-3	NA	TGCAGTGCTCCAACCCCAGGAGGCCTCGCAGATACGCAGTATTTT	CSAPTPGGLADTQYF
NA	16	TRBV7-2	TRBJ2-5	NA	TGTGCCAGCAGCATGGGTTTGAGCAACACGGCAGAGACCCAGTACTTC	CASSMGLSNTAETQYF
TRBD1	15	TRBV14	TRBJ1-6	NA	TGTGCCAGCAGCCATTATCCGGGACAGGTGGAACCCCTCCACTTT	CASSHYPGQVEPLHF
NA	15	TRBV5-6	TRBJ1-6	NA	TGTGCCAGCAGCCGACAGGACAGTTCTAATTCACCCCTCCACTTT	CASSRQDSSNSPLHF
NA	14	TRBV19	TRBJ1-6	once	TGTGCCAGTAAGATGGGAGTACCTGATTCACCCCTCCACTTT	CASKMGVPDSPLHF
TRBD1	14	TRBV2	TRBJ1-6	few	TGTGCCAGCTCAGGACAGGGGGATAATTCACCCCTCCACTTT	CASSGQGDNSPLHF
NA	14	TRBV15	TRBJ2-7	NA	TGTGCCACCGGCAGAGATCTGGGGAGTTACGAGCAGTACTTC	CATGRDLGSYEQYF
NA	15	TRBV20-1	TRBJ2-5	NA	TGCAGTGCTAACCATGGGGGTAGTGTACAAGAGACCCAGTACTTC	CSANHGGSVQETQYF
TRBD1	14	TRBV12-3/TRBV12-4	TRBJ1-2	NA	TGTGCCAGCAGTCCGATGACAGGGGGCTATGGCTACACCTTC	CASSPMTGGYGYTF
NA	13	TRBV11-3	TRBJ1-6	few	TGTGCCAGCAGCCAAGGAGCGAATTCACCCCTCCACTTT	CASSQGANSPLHF
TRBD2	15	TRBV5-1	TRBJ2-7	NA	TGCGCCAGCAGCTTAGTGTCGGCGGGGGACTACGAGCAGTACTTC	CASSLVSAGDYEQYF
TRBD1	14	TRBV6-5	TRBJ1-2	NA	TGTGCCAGCAGTCGGGACAGGGCGGACTATGGCTACACCTTC	CASSRDRADYGYTF
NA	13	TRBV10-3	TRBJ2-1	NA	TGTGCCATCAGTGATTTGGGGCAAGCTGAGCAGTTCTTC	CAISDLGQAEQFF
TRBD2	14	TRBV6-4	TRBJ2-3	NA	TGTGCCAGCAGTGGGACTAGCGAGACCGATACGCAGTATTTT	CASSGTSETDTQYF
TRBD1	16	TRBV24-1	TRBJ1-5	many	TGTGCCACCAGTGACGGGGTGGACAGGGGGTTTCAGCCCCAGCATTTT	CATSDGVDRGFQPQHF
NA	13	TRBV29-1	TRBJ1-4	NA	TGCAGCGTACTGGGACCTCTTGGGGAAAAACTGTTTTTT	CSVLGPLGEKLFF
NA	11	TRBV24-1	TRBJ2-7	many	TGTGCCACCAGTGATTCTTACGAGCAGTACTTC	CATSDSYEQYF
TRBD1	14	TRBV20-1	TRBJ2-7	NA	TGCAGTGCTAGGGCGGGACAGGGCTCCTACGAGCAGTACTTC	CSARAGQGSYEQYF
TRBD1	14	TRBV7-9	TRBJ2-5	NA	TGTGCCAGCAGCTTAAACGACAGGGGACAGACCCAGTACTTC	CASSLNDRGQTQYF